This T cell receptor (beta chain) was obtained from a study of CD8 T cells in ankylosing spondylitis. The CDR3 loop spans 15 amino acids. The germline V and J ends were trimmed by 0 bases and 3 bases, with 14 bases remaining between them. Germline CDR1 and CDR2: DFQATT and SNEGSKA (reference sequence). Study results and limitations: The study identified a TCR beta motif of roughly eight highly homologous variants that appeared characteristic of ankylosing spondylitis blood. Those disease-linked clones were CD8+; they were also relatively rare in peripheral blood. Earlier authors reported some of these motif variants in reactive arthritis synovial fluid and blood. Enrichment of disease-linked clones was reportedly significant in matched ankylosing spondylitis synovial fluid.

Quantitative 5'-RACE with molecular barcodes was used to make the TCR beta libraries. MiXCR, run by TCRdb on the 5' RACE reads, gives a single entry per CDR3 protein. The sample consists of around 540,000 distinct CDR3 sequences, roughly 13% of them appearing once. In regard to this clonotype: What it binds is not known.

The specimen sequenced was blood, either unsorted or a sorted T cell fraction (not recorded which). The receptor was derived from a male donor with ankylosing spondylitis. The chain recombines TRBV20-1 with TRBJ1-2, with a weak D call TRBD1 (5 bases). The CDR3 protein is CSARDLARGDYGYTF. DNA for the CDR3: TGCAGTGCTAGAGACCTTGCGAGAGGGGACTATGGCTACACCTTC.